This T cell receptor beta chain came from a study of blood T cell repertoires in COVID-19. Germline CDR1 reads SGHRS; CDR2 reads YFSETQ. This CDR3 is 13 amino acids long. V lost 4 bases to trimming and J lost 4 bases; unmatched junction nucleotides: 3. Sequencing used immunoSEQ multiplex PCR; TCRdb keeps in-frame clones, though not all of them. The sample has roughly 360,000 clones; more than 75% are singletons. Source material: PBMCs or T cells enriched from blood (not recorded which). The chain links TRBV5-1 to TRBJ1-2; 8 bases are a match to TRBD1. The sequence derives from a woman in her 30s with acute COVID-19. CDR3 residues: CASSPDRGYGYTF. For the CDR3, the DNA is TGCGCCAGCAGCCCCGACAGGGGCTATGGCTACACCTTC.